The rows below give T cell receptor beta chains drawn from one sample of a study of T cell responses to AZD1222 COVID-19 vaccine. TCRdb's copy holds only in-frame clones and misses some; the assay was immunoSEQ multiplex PCR. This table has more than 95,000 clones, 92% appearing once. The specimen was peripheral blood, collected on day 0 of AZD1222 vaccination. These receptors all stem from an adult in good health. Both conserved end residues are part of each CDR3. D genes are given only for firm matches. Only some rows state a clone size, as once, few, many or a class for expanded clones.

v_gene	d_gene	j_gene	abundance	CDR3nt	CDR3aa
TRBV6-1	.	TRBJ1-5	.	TGTGCCAGCAGTGAATCGGTTGGGGGGGGCGGGCAGCCCCAGCATTTT	CASSESVGGGGQPQHF
TRBV11-2	.	TRBJ1-6	.	TGTGCCAGCAGCTTAGTTGTATACAGGGCCGGGGATTCACCCCTCCACTTT	CASSLVVYRAGDSPLHF
TRBV24-1	.	TRBJ2-2	.	TGTGCCACCAGCGTGAACACCGGGGAGCTGTTTTTT	CATSVNTGELFF
TRBV11-2	.	TRBJ1-3	once	TGTGCCAGCAGCTTTCCGAGAAACACCATATATTTT	CASSFPRNTIYF
TRBV18	.	TRBJ2-7	.	TGTGCCAGCTCTCCCGGGACCGGAGCCTACGAGCAGTACTTC	CASSPGTGAYEQYF
TRBV18	.	TRBJ1-4	.	TGTGCCAGCTCACCTTCACCCGCAACTAATGAAAAACTGTTTTTT	CASSPSPATNEKLFF
TRBV12-3/TRBV12-4	.	TRBJ2-5	.	TGTGCCAGCCAGGGGGGAGAGACCCAGTACTTC	CASQGGETQYF
TRBV2	TRBD1	TRBJ2-1	.	TGTGCCAGCAGTCCGGGACAGGCGTACAATGAGCAGTTCTTC	CASSPGQAYNEQFF
TRBV6-2/TRBV6-3	.	TRBJ1-4	.	TGTGCCAGCAGCCAAGGACTCGGTAATGAAAAACTGTTTTTT	CASSQGLGNEKLFF
TRBV7-9	.	TRBJ1-6	.	TGTGCCAGCAGCTTAGGGGTGAGAGCTTCACCCCTCCACTTT	CASSLGVRASPLHF
TRBV5-1	.	TRBJ2-3	.	TGCGCCAGCAACCAAAACGGAGGAGATACGCAGTATTTT	CASNQNGGDTQYF
TRBV7-9	.	TRBJ1-1	.	TGTGCCAGCAGCGCGGAGGAGCCGCGGGCTGAAGCTTTCTTT	CASSAEEPRAEAFF
TRBV6-5	.	TRBJ1-2	.	TGTGCCAGCTTATCGGGGCAGCTGCTTTATGGCTACACCTTC	CASLSGQLLYGYTF
TRBV27	TRBD1	TRBJ1-6	.	TGTGCCAGCAGTCCGACAGGGGAAGCTTCACCCCTCCACTTT	CASSPTGEASPLHF
TRBV21-1	.	TRBJ2-7	.	TGTGCCAGCAGCACCTTGAACGAGCAGTACTTC	CASSTLNEQYF
TRBV3-1/TRBV3-2	.	TRBJ1-2	.	TGTGCCAGCAGCGGACAGTTTCGGAACACCTTC	CASSGQFRNTF
TRBV27	.	TRBJ1-5	.	TGTGCCAGCAGTTTACGGGGACACTCGGGGCAGCCCCAGCATTTT	CASSLRGHSGQPQHF
TRBV3-1/TRBV3-2	.	TRBJ1-3	.	TGTGCCAGCAGCGATACAGGGTACTCTGGAAACACCATATATTTT	CASSDTGYSGNTIYF
TRBV3-1/TRBV3-2	TRBD2	TRBJ2-1	.	TGTGCCAGCAGCCCCGGACTAGCGACTTACAATGAGCAGTTCTTC	CASSPGLATYNEQFF
TRBV28	TRBD2	TRBJ2-7	.	TGTGCCAGCCTAGCGGGAGTGCGGGGCGAGCAGTACTTC	CASLAGVRGEQYF
TRBV6-2/TRBV6-3	.	TRBJ2-7	.	TGTGCCAGCAGCCACTCCTACGAGCAGTACTTC	CASSHSYEQYF
TRBV21-1	.	TRBJ2-5	.	TGTGCCAGCAGCAAACCCCGGGACGGGGTTCGGCAGACCCAGTACTTC	CASSKPRDGVRQTQYF
TRBV19	.	TRBJ2-7	.	TGTGCCAGTAGTATCGGGCAGGGCCGCTACGAGCAGTACTTC	CASSIGQGRYEQYF
TRBV19	.	TRBJ1-5	once	TGTGCCAGTAGTCCGGACGGCATCAGCAATCAGCCCCAGCATTTT	CASSPDGISNQPQHF
TRBV28	TRBD1	TRBJ2-1	once	TGTGCCAGCAGGGAAGGGACAGGGTTTATCAATGAGCAGTTCTTC	CASREGTGFINEQFF
TRBV5-3	.	TRBJ2-2	.	TGTGCCAGCGACAGGCTACCCGCCGGGGAGCTGTTTTTT	CASDRLPAGELFF
TRBV13	TRBD2	TRBJ2-2	.	TGTGCCAGCAGCCCTTCCGGGAGGGCCACCACCGGGGAGCTGTTTTTT	CASSPSGRATTGELFF
TRBV6-1	TRBD1	TRBJ2-7	.	TGTGCCAGCAGTGACCGGACAGGGAGCTCCTACGAGCAGTACTTC	CASSDRTGSSYEQYF
TRBV3-1/TRBV3-2	TRBD2	TRBJ2-1	.	TGTGCCAGCAGCCGACTAGCGGGAACCTTTGAGCAGTTCTTC	CASSRLAGTFEQFF
TRBV27	.	TRBJ1-5	.	TGTGCCAGCAGTTTAGGAAGAAGTCGTCAGCCCCAGCATTTT	CASSLGRSRQPQHF
TRBV28	TRBD1	TRBJ2-4	.	TGTGCCAGCAGCATCAAACAGGGGGCCGGAAACATTCAGTACTTC	CASSIKQGAGNIQYF
TRBV4-2	.	TRBJ1-1	.	TGTGCCAGCAGCCAAGCGGGTAGGGACACTGAAGCTTTCTTT	CASSQAGRDTEAFF
TRBV29-1	.	TRBJ2-4	.	TGCAGCGTTGAGGGTTTCGGAAACATTCAGTACTTC	CSVEGFGNIQYF
TRBV18	.	TRBJ2-5	.	TGTGCCAGCTCACCACCCTCCAGGTCCCAAGAGACCCAGTACTTC	CASSPPSRSQETQYF
TRBV5-5	TRBD1	TRBJ1-1	.	TGTGCCAGCAGCGTGGGGACAGGGTCCCTTCGAGCTTTCTTT	CASSVGTGSLRAFF
TRBV7-3	.	TRBJ2-1	.	TGTGCCAGCAGCTCGGACAGCTACAATGAGCAGTTCTTC	CASSSDSYNEQFF
TRBV5-1	.	TRBJ1-3	.	TGCGCCAGCAGCGAGGTCTCTGGAAACACCATATATTTT	CASSEVSGNTIYF
TRBV28	.	TRBJ1-1	.	TGTGCCAGCAGTTTATTTGGGGCTGAAGCTTTCTTT	CASSLFGAEAFF
TRBV5-1	.	TRBJ1-1	once	TGCGCCAGCAGCTTGGAACGGGGGACTGAAGCTTTCTTT	CASSLERGTEAFF
TRBV28	.	TRBJ2-7	.	TGTGCCAGCAATCCTCCAGGACGGTACTACGAGCAGTACTTC	CASNPPGRYYEQYF
TRBV5-4	TRBD2	TRBJ2-7	.	TGTGCCAGCAGCTCCTGGACTAGCGGAAGACCTACTGAGCAGTACTTC	CASSSWTSGRPTEQYF
TRBV2	TRBD1	TRBJ2-5	.	TGTGCCAGCAGTGAGGGCACAGGGGGCCACGAGACCCAGTACTTC	CASSEGTGGHETQYF
TRBV28	TRBD1	TRBJ1-2	once	TGTGCCAGCAGTCTACAGGGGAAAGTAAGCTATGGCTACACCTTC	CASSLQGKVSYGYTF
TRBV5-4	.	TRBJ2-1	.	TGTGCCAGCACTCGGGTGAAGGGCGGACTGTTCTTC	CASTRVKGGLFF
TRBV2	.	TRBJ1-2	.	TGTGCCAGCAGTGAAGACTTCTATGGCTACACCTTC	CASSEDFYGYTF
TRBV4-1	TRBD2	TRBJ2-1	.	TGCGCCAGCAGCCGGACTAGCGGGCCCACCCTACAGAATGAGCAGTTCTTC	CASSRTSGPTLQNEQFF
TRBV19	.	TRBJ1-2	.	TGTGCCAGTACCCGGTTTAGGGAGAGATCTAACTATGGCTACACCTTC	CASTRFRERSNYGYTF
TRBV28	TRBD1	TRBJ2-1	.	TGTGCCAGCAGTCCTTTTTCTTCCGACAGGGGGAACGAGCAGTTCTTC	CASSPFSSDRGNEQFF
TRBV7-2	.	TRBJ2-6	.	TGTGCCAGCAGCCTCCGTGACAGGTACTCTGGGGCCAACGTCCTGACTTTC	CASSLRDRYSGANVLTF
TRBV5-1	.	TRBJ1-2	.	TGCGCCAGCAGCTTGGAGTGGAGGGCTAACTATGGCTACACCTTC	CASSLEWRANYGYTF
TRBV7-3	TRBD2	TRBJ2-3	.	TGTGCCAGCAGCTTGGGCCTAGCGGGGACTAGCACAGATACGCAGTATTTT	CASSLGLAGTSTDTQYF
TRBV5-1	TRBD2	TRBJ2-7	.	TGCGCCAGCAGCCCCAGCGGGAGTTCCTACGAGCAGTACTTC	CASSPSGSSYEQYF
TRBV10-3	TRBD2	TRBJ2-7	.	TGTGCCATCACCAAATCTAGCGGCTCCTACGAGCAGTACTTC	CAITKSSGSYEQYF
TRBV9	.	TRBJ2-3	once	TGTGCCAGCAGCGTAGAAGGGGATACGCAGTATTTT	CASSVEGDTQYF
TRBV9	TRBD2	TRBJ2-5	.	TGTGCCAGCAGCGTAGGCGCGGGAGAGGTAGAGACCCAGTACTTC	CASSVGAGEVETQYF